This TCR beta chain was sequenced for a study of cytomegalovirus exposure and HLA in healthy donors. As for this clone: As yet, its antigen is unknown.

CDR1 SGHDT and CDR2 YYEEEE come from the germline V gene. V dropped 1 base and J dropped 2; count of bases not matched to a gene: 7. The CDR3 covers 16 residues. Findings and caveats of the study: As was reported, the HLA-A and HLA-B alleles of most subjects were accurately predicted from TCR beta sequences.

Amplification used 60 Vbeta primers and 13 Jbeta primers. TCRdb's copy holds only in-frame clones and misses some; the assay was immunoSEQ multiplex PCR. The sample includes roughly 200,000 clones, more than 80% seen only once; the top ten take under 0.75%. Regarding donors, all were healthy bone marrow donors. This sequence originates from a boy younger than 18 in good health and CMV-seronegative. Sequencing input: PBMCs. V usage is TRBV5-6 and J usage is TRBJ2-5; 8 bases line up with TRBD1. The CDR3 sequence is CASSLSAGGLQETQYF. The CDR3 nucleotides are TGTGCCAGCAGCTTGAGTGCAGGGGGCTTACAAGAGACCCAGTACTTC. Based on the CDR3 plus reference TRBV5-6 and TRBJ2-5, the full variable domain is DAGVTQSPTHLIKTRGQQVTLRCSPKSGHDTVSWYQQALGQGPQFIFQYYEEEERQRGNFPDRFSGHQFPNYSSELNVNALLLGDSALYLCASSLSAGGLQETQYFGPGTRLLVL.